Listed below are T cell receptor beta chains from one sample, sequenced in a study of T cell responses to AZD1222 COVID-19 vaccine. The table came from immunoSEQ multiplex PCR; TCRdb's copy has only in-frame clones and leaves some out. The repertoire holds about 120,000 clones, with approximately 85% as singletons. The specimen was peripheral blood, collected on day 0 of AZD1222 vaccination. These receptors all stem from an adult in good health. CDR3s include the opening cysteine and the closing phenylalanine or tryptophan. The D gene is left open where the match is weak. Not all rows give a size; the values are once, few, many and, for expanded clones, a class.

size: NA; J: TRBJ1-5; V: TRBV28; D: NA; CDR3: CASRNPGAHRPQHF; DNA: TGTGCCAGCAGAAACCCGGGGGCCCATCGGCCCCAGCATTTT
size: NA; J: TRBJ2-2; V: TRBV4-1; D: TRBD2; CDR3: CASRPGRGNTGELFF; DNA: TGCGCCAGCAGGCCCGGGAGGGGGAACACCGGGGAGCTGTTTTTT
size: NA; J: TRBJ1-5; V: TRBV19; D: NA; CDR3: CASSTIGVTSNQPQHF; DNA: TGTGCCAGTAGTACGATAGGAGTTACTAGCAATCAGCCCCAGCATTTT
size: NA; J: TRBJ2-1; V: TRBV4-1; D: NA; CDR3: CASSQDYGNEQFF; DNA: TGCGCCAGCAGCCAAGATTACGGTAATGAGCAGTTCTTC
size: NA; J: TRBJ2-7; V: TRBV7-9; D: NA; CDR3: CASSSQSTGLNEQYF; DNA: TGTGCCAGCAGCTCCCAGTCGACAGGTTTGAACGAGCAGTACTTC
size: NA; J: TRBJ2-7; V: TRBV7-9; D: TRBD1; CDR3: CAILGQPGATYEQYF; DNA: TGTGCCATACTGGGACAGCCAGGGGCCACCTACGAGCAGTACTTC
size: NA; J: TRBJ1-6; V: TRBV6-6; D: NA; CDR3: CASSKQGSYNSPLHF; DNA: TGTGCCAGCAGCAAACAGGGTTCCTATAATTCACCCCTCCACTTT
size: NA; J: TRBJ2-7; V: TRBV5-1; D: NA; CDR3: CASSLEEEQYF; DNA: TGCGCCAGCAGCTTGGAGGAAGAGCAGTACTTC
size: NA; J: TRBJ1-1; V: TRBV7-2; D: NA; CDR3: CASSLGGTVANTEAFF; DNA: TGTGCCAGCAGCTTAGGAGGGACGGTAGCGAACACTGAAGCTTTCTTT
size: NA; J: TRBJ2-3; V: TRBV11-3; D: TRBD1; CDR3: CASSSDRADTQYF; DNA: TGTGCCAGCAGCTCGGACAGGGCAGATACGCAGTATTTT
size: few; J: TRBJ2-1; V: TRBV7-9; D: NA; CDR3: CASSLSGSYNEQFF; DNA: TGTGCCAGCAGCTTGTCAGGATCCTACAATGAGCAGTTCTTC
size: NA; J: TRBJ2-3; V: TRBV7-9; D: TRBD2; CDR3: CASSLGLAESTDTQYF; DNA: TGTGCCAGCAGCTTAGGGCTAGCGGAAAGCACAGATACGCAGTATTTT
size: NA; J: TRBJ2-1; V: TRBV28; D: NA; CDR3: CATNQVVGTHEQFF; DNA: TGTGCCACCAACCAGGTGGTAGGCACCCATGAGCAGTTCTTC
size: once; J: TRBJ2-7; V: TRBV28; D: TRBD1; CDR3: CASRPGTGADEQYF; DNA: TGTGCCAGCAGACCCGGGACAGGGGCTGACGAGCAGTACTTC
size: few; J: TRBJ2-2; V: TRBV4-2; D: NA; CDR3: CASSPRQANTGELFF; DNA: TGTGCCAGCAGCCCCAGACAGGCGAACACCGGGGAGCTGTTTTTT
size: NA; J: TRBJ1-2; V: TRBV6-5; D: NA; CDR3: CASSRTGGYTF; DNA: TGTGCCAGCAGCCGAACGGGTGGCTACACCTTC
size: NA; J: TRBJ1-6; V: TRBV20-1; D: TRBD1; CDR3: CSASTDRVNSPLHF; DNA: TGCAGTGCTAGTACGGACAGGGTTAATTCACCCCTCCACTTT
size: NA; J: TRBJ1-1; V: TRBV6-7; D: TRBD1; CDR3: CASSGDRETDTEAFF; DNA: TGTGCCAGCAGTGGCGACAGGGAGACGGACACTGAAGCTTTCTTT
size: once; J: TRBJ2-7; V: TRBV5-1; D: TRBD1; CDR3: CASSLTKMPGQVGYEQYF; DNA: TGCGCCAGCAGCTTAACCAAAATGCCGGGACAGGTGGGATACGAGCAGTACTTC
size: once; J: TRBJ1-1; V: TRBV6-2/TRBV6-3; D: NA; CDR3: CASSTGTQGLNTEAFF; DNA: TGTGCCAGCAGTACTGGGACACAGGGTTTGAACACTGAAGCTTTCTTT
size: NA; J: TRBJ1-1; V: TRBV5-1; D: NA; CDR3: CASSQEMNTEAFF; DNA: TGCGCCAGCAGTCAGGAGATGAACACTGAAGCTTTCTTT
size: NA; J: TRBJ1-5; V: TRBV7-6; D: TRBD1; CDR3: CASSGGQGVSNQPQHF; DNA: TGTGCCAGCAGCGGTGGACAGGGGGTTAGCAATCAGCCCCAGCATTTT
size: NA; J: TRBJ2-2; V: TRBV6-4; D: TRBD2; CDR3: CASSPSGGGNTGELFF; DNA: TGTGCCAGCAGTCCATCGGGAGGAGGGAACACCGGGGAGCTGTTTTTT